This entry describes one T cell receptor (beta chain). Its antigen remains unknown. This specimen belongs to a study of cytotoxic CD8 clonotypes in ibrutinib-treated CLL. Notes on the study in general: Elevated clonality accompanied ibrutinib response, with a return toward baseline values at progression.

The germline gives CDR1 MNHEY, CDR2 SVGAGI. CDR3 length equals 13 residues. Trimming removed 10 bases from V and 2 bases from J, with 14 bases in between. Sequencing was performed with immunoSEQ multiplex PCR; in TCRdb, only in-frame clones are kept and a portion is missing. The sample lists roughly 70,000 clones; about 84% were seen once. The material was PBMCs, obtained at disease progression, from a patient treated with ibrutinib. This chain connects TRBV6-5 to TRBJ2-5; D may be TRBD2 (5 bases). The source of this sequence is a human donor with chronic lymphocytic leukemia. The CDR3 DNA reads as TGTGCCACTACAGCGGAGGCACAAGAGACCCAGTACTTC. Residues: CATTAEAQETQYF.